Presented here are 21 T cell receptor beta chains from one specimen sequenced in a study of T cell repertoires in cytomegalovirus infection. TCRdb redid the calling of the reads with MiXCR, one entry per CDR3 protein. Altogether a few hundred thousand distinct CDR3 sequences are present, less than 20% being singletons, with the ten largest covering around 10%. The material sequenced was PBMCs. Source of these receptors: a human donor in good health (CMV status not recorded). Some clones in this sample may be carry-over from other donors' samples.

This clonotype was recorded a few times. The genes are TRBV7-6 and TRBJ1-1; unclear D gene. The CDR3 runs 12 residues. Germline V lookup: CDR1 SGHVS, CDR2 FNYEAQ. The V and J ends lost 3 bases and 6 bases respectively, with 8 bases between them. CDR3 nucleotides: TGTGCCAGCAGCTTCATCCTCTCTGAAGCTTTCTTT. Its translation: CASSFILSEAFF.

In its sample, this clonotype was seen a few times. The chain employs TRBV7-6 and TRBJ2-3; D possibly uses TRBD1 or TRBD2 (5 bases each). The V gene lost 4 bases and the J gene lost 9 bases, with 11 bases spanning the gap. CDR3 size: 12 residues. CDR1 and CDR2 (germline): SGHVS, FNYEAQ. DNA of the CDR3: TGTGCCAGCAGCTCGGCCGGGACCACGCAGTATTTT. It encodes CASSSAGTTQYF.

This rearrangement joins TRBV7-8 to TRBJ2-3; unclear D gene. The CDR3 covers 12 residues. Germline assignment: CDR1 SGHVS and CDR2 FQNEAQ. V lost 4 bases and J lost 5, with 7 bases in between. In DNA, the CDR3 is TGTGCCAGCAGCTCGTGGGTAGATACGCAGTATTTT. It yields the protein CASSSWVDTQYF.

This clonotype appeared many times. The chain employs TRBV28 and TRBJ1-2, with D possibly matching TRBD1 (5 bases). This CDR3 is built from 14 residues. The germline CDR1 and CDR2 sequences are MDHEN and SYDVKM. Trimming left V 3 bases short and J 2 bases short, with 10 bases between. CDR3 in amino acids: CASSFMAGNYGYTF. The CDR3 DNA reads TGTGCCAGCAGTTTCATGGCAGGGAACTATGGCTACACCTTC.

This clonotype was found many times. The gene calls are TRBV7-2 and TRBJ2-3; D call uncertain. The V gene's germline CDR1 is SGHTA and CDR2 FQGNSA. Trimming cost V 1 base and J 3 bases, with 5 bases left between them. The CDR3 runs to 13 residues. CDR3 loop: CASSLDSTDTQYF. For the CDR3, the DNA is TGTGCCAGCAGCTTAGACTCTACAGATACGCAGTATTTT.

V gene TRBV2 combines with J gene TRBJ2-3; D uncertain. The germline V gene encodes CDR1 SNHLY and CDR2 FYNNEI. The CDR3 has 14 residues. Trimming took 1 base from V and 6 from J, leaving 11 bases between them. This CDR3 is CASSEVIVSDTQYF. The CDR3 bases are TGTGCCAGCAGTGAAGTGATCGTTTCGGATACGCAGTATTTT.

The chain is built from TRBV12-3 or TRBV12-4 and TRBJ1-1; no clear D gene. CDR3 length equals 13 residues. V lost 1 base and J lost 6, with 9 bases in between. Here the CDR3 reads CASSLEREAEAFF. The CDR3 DNA sequence: TGTGCCAGCAGTTTAGAGAGGGAAGCTGAAGCTTTCTTT.

V is TRBV28 and J is TRBJ2-2; maybe TRBD2 (5 bases). The length of the CDR3 is 13 residues. With 8 bases removed from V and 2 bases from J, the gap between germline ends came to 9 bases. Germline V gene lookup returns CDR1 MDHEN and CDR2 SYDVKM. The CDR3: CASCTSNTGELFF. CDR3 sequence (DNA): TGTGCCAGCTGCACTAGTAACACCGGGGAGCTGTTTTTT.

Many counts were recorded for this clonotype. The chain links TRBV7-2 to TRBJ2-1; D not certain. Trimming shortened V by 0 bases and J by 6 bases, and 9 bases separated the two germline ends. CDR1 and CDR2 from the germline V gene are SGHTA and FQGNSA. The CDR3 has 14 residues. The CDR3 DNA sequence: TGTGCCAGCAGCTTAGCGGCACTATCCAATGAGCAGTTCTTC. This sequence encodes CASSLAALSNEQFF.

This clonotype occurred a few times. The chain is built from TRBV11-2 and TRBJ1-1, with unresolved D. CDR3 length equals 14 residues. The V end lost 3 bases, the J end lost 5 bases, and 13 bases lay between the germline ends. Germline CDR1 SGHAT, CDR2 FQNNGV. CDR3: CASSLGGERTEAFF. The DNA of the CDR3 is TGTGCCAGCAGCTTGGGTGGGGAGAGGACTGAAGCTTTCTTT.

This clonotype has at least ten counts. CDR3 protein: CASSLLRNTEAFF. DNA of the CDR3: TGTGCCAGCAGCTTACTAAGAAACACTGAAGCTTTCTTT. This chain joins TRBV7-8 and TRBJ1-1; D not certain. The germline CDR1 and CDR2 sequences are SGHVS and FQNEAQ. V dropped 2 bases and J dropped 2 bases, with 6 bases sitting between them. The CDR3 covers 13 residues.

This clonotype was seen a handful of times. This chain links TRBV11-2 with TRBJ2-7; the match to TRBD2 covers 10 bases. Germline V gene sequence: CDR1 SGHAT, CDR2 FQNNGV. The CDR3 spans 17 residues. V lost 5 bases to trimming and J lost 3 bases; unmatched junction nucleotides: 13. The CDR3 is CASSPGGTSDRFYEQYF. In DNA form, the CDR3 reads TGTGCCAGCAGCCCCGGCGGGACTAGCGACCGATTCTACGAGCAGTACTTC.

This rearrangement joins TRBV28 to TRBJ1-4; TRBD1 matches at 7 bases. V gave up 8 bases and J gave up 10 bases; unmatched junction bases: 19. The CDR3 runs 16 residues. Germline assignment: CDR1 MDHEN and CDR2 SYDVKM. The CDR3 protein is CASGNSPGQRTRKLFF. The CDR3 DNA reads TGTGCCAGCGGCAATTCTCCGGGACAGCGAACACGAAAACTGTTTTTT.

This clonotype showed up many times. V and J are TRBV12-3 or TRBV12-4 and TRBJ1-1; D uncertain. V lost 10 bases and J 0 bases, leaving 12 bases between the germline ends. CDR3 size: 13 residues. The chain's CDR3 is CATKGEMNTEAFF. The CDR3 DNA reads TGTGCCACCAAGGGAGAGATGAACACTGAAGCTTTCTTT.

This clonotype came up many times. The chain couples TRBV28 to TRBJ2-7, with TRBD2 as a possible D gene (6 bases). Germline assignment: CDR1 MDHEN and CDR2 SYDVKM. The V gene lost 6 bases and the J gene lost 1 base, with 13 bases spanning the gap. The CDR3 is 14 residues long. The CDR3 coding sequence is TGTGCCAGCAGCTACGGCGGGATTTCCTACGAGCAGTACTTC. This gives the protein CASSYGGISYEQYF.

This clonotype has a handful of counts. The chain has TRBV7-8 and TRBJ1-2; 8 bases map to TRBD1. Germline loops: CDR1 SGHVS, CDR2 FQNEAQ. The CDR3 extends over 16 amino acids. The V and J ends lost 5 bases and 7 bases, in that order; junction bases with no gene match: 15. DNA of the CDR3: TGTGCCAGCAGCCCCATGGGCCCAGGGGGCGGAGGTGGCTACACCTTC. Translated: CASSPMGPGGGGGYTF.

Only a few counts were recorded for this clonotype. The chain recombines TRBV15 with TRBJ2-5, with D perhaps being TRBD1 or TRBD2 (5 bases each). The germline CDR1 and CDR2 sequences are LNHNV and YYDKDF (reference sequence). The CDR3 totals 15 residues. V lost 3 bases and J lost 2, with 13 bases in between. The CDR3 DNA reads TGTGCCACCAGCAGGGGGGAAGGAGGACAAGAGACCCAGTACTTC. Its translation: CATSRGEGGQETQYF. The variable domain in full, with the rest retrieved from reference TRBV15 and TRBJ2-5, is DAMVIQNPRYQVTQFGKPVTLSCSQTLNHNVMYWYQQKSSQAPKLLFHYYDKDFNNEADTPDNFQSRRPNTSFCFLDIRSPGLGDTAMYLCATSRGEGGQETQYFGPGTRLLVL.

V and J are TRBV6-2 or TRBV6-3 and TRBJ1-5; no firm D call. Trimming cost V 2 bases and J 3 bases, with 11 bases left between them. CDR1 and CDR2 from the germline V gene are MNHEY and SVGEGT. The CDR3 covers 15 residues. CDR3 amino acids: CASSYRSSFNQPQHF. CDR3 DNA sequence: TGTGCCAGCAGTTACAGGTCTTCCTTCAATCAGCCCCAGCATTTT.

This clonotype showed up many times. The gene calls are TRBV7-2 and TRBJ1-5, with 7 bases fitting TRBD1. The V gene end was trimmed by 4 bases and the J gene end by 6 bases; junction bases not matched to a gene: 3. The V gene's germline CDR1 is SGHTA and CDR2 FQGNSA. CDR3 length equals 13 residues. The CDR3 bases are TGTGCCAGCAGCTCGGACAGGCTTCAGCCCCAGCATTTT. Its translation is CASSSDRLQPQHF.

The rearrangement joins TRBV19 to TRBJ2-3, with TRBD1 identical over 12 bases. After removal of 3 bases from V and 4 bases from J, the junction contained 17 bases not matched to a gene. The CDR3 totals 20 residues. Germline lookup yields CDR1 LNHDA and CDR2 SQIVND (reference sequence). CDR3 sequence (DNA): TGTGCCAGTAGTATCGAGTGGGGGCCGATGGGACAGGGGGCGTCAGATACGCAGTATTTT. Its protein is CASSIEWGPMGQGASDTQYF.

This clonotype has a handful of counts. This chain uses TRBV7-4 with TRBJ1-2, with D perhaps TRBD1 (6 bases). Trimming cost V 3 bases and J 2 bases, with 10 bases left between them. CDR3 length: 14 amino acids. Germline lookup yields CDR1 SGHVT and CDR2 SQSDAQ. This CDR3 is CASSFLDRNYGYTF. The CDR3 DNA sequence: TGTGCCAGCAGCTTTTTAGACAGGAACTATGGCTACACCTTC.